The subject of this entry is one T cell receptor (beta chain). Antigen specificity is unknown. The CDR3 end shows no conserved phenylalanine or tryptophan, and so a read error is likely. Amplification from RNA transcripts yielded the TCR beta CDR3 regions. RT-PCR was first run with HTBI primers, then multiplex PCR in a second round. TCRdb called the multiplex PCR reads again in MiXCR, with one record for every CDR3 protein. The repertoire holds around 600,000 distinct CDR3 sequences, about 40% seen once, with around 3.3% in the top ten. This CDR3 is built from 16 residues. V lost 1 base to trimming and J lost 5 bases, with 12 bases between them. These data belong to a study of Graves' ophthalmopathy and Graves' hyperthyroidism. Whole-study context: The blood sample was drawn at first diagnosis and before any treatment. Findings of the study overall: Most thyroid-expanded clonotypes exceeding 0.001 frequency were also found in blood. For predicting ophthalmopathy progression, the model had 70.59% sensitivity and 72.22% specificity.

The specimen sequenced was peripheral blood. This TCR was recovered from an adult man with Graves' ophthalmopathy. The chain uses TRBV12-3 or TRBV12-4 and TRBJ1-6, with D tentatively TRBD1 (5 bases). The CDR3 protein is CASSLVWRGDNSPLHL. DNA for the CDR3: TGTGCCAGCAGTTTAGTTTGGAGGGGAGATAATTCACCCCTCCACCTT.